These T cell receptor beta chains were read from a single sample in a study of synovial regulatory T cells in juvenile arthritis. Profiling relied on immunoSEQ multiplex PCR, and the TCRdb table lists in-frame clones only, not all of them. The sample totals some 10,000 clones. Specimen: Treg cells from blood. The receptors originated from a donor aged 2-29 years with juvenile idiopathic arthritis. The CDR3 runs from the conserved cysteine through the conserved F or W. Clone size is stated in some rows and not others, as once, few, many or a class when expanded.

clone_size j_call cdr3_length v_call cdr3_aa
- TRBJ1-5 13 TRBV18 CASSNRAGQPQHF
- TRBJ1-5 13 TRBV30 CAWSGQGGQPQHF
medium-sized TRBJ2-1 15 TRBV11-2 CASSITSGLNNEQFF
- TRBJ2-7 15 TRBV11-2 CASSFAGSNPYEQYF
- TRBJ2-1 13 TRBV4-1 CASTWAPTGEQFF
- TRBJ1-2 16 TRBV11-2 CASSLVYRARGEGYTF
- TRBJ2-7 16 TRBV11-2 CASSSTGTSGNYEQYF
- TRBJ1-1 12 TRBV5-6 CASSLDWVGAFF
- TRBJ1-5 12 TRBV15 CATSIPGQPQHF
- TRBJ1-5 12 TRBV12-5 CASGLPQSPQHF
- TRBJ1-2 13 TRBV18 CASSPAGAYGYTF
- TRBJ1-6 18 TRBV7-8 CASSLGNRGFRYNSPLHF
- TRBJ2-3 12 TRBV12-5 CASGFGPDTQYF
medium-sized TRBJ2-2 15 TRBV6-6 CASSYLAANTGELFF
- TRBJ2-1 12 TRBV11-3 CASSLDRNEQFF
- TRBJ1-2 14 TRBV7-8 CASSLVGGNYGYTF
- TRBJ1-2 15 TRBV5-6 CASRAWTVLNYGYTF
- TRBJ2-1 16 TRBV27 CASRGLAGTPYNEQFF
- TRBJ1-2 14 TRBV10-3 CAISRTGTPYGYTF
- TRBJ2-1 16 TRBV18 CASSSTGLAGVREQFF
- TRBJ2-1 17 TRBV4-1 CASSQDPGLARYNEQFF
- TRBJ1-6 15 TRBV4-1 CASSQDRYRNSPLHF
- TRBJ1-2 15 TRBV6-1 CASSRTVTDNYGYTF
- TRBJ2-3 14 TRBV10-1 CASSLRQGSDTQYF
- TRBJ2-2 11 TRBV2 CASHRGGELFF
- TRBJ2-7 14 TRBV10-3 CATAPLGGSYEQYF
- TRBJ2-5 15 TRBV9 CASSKGRGEGETQYF
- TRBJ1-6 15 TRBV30 CAWSVPGNGNSPLHF
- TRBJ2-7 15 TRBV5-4 CASSLVGWGADEQYF
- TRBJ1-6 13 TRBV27 CASHRDLGSPLHF
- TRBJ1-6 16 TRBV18 CASSLIRDRSGSPLHF
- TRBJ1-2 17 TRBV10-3 CAISEFLGTGSNYGYTF